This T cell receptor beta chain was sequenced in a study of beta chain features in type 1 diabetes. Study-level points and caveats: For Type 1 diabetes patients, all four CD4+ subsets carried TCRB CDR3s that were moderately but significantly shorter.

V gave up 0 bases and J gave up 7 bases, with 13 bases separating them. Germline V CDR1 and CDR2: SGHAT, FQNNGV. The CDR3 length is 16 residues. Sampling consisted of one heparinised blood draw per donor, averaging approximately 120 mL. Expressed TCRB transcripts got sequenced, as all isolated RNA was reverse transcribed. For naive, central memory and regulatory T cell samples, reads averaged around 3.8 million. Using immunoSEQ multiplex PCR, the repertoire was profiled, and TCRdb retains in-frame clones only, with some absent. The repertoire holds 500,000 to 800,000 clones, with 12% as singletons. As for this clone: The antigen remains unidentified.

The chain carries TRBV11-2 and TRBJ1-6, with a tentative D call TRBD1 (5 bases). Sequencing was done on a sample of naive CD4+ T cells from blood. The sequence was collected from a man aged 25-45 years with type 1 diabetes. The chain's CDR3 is CASSLDRRGRNSPLHF. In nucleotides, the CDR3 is TGTGCCAGCAGCTTAGATCGGCGGGGGAGGAATTCACCCCTCCACTTT.